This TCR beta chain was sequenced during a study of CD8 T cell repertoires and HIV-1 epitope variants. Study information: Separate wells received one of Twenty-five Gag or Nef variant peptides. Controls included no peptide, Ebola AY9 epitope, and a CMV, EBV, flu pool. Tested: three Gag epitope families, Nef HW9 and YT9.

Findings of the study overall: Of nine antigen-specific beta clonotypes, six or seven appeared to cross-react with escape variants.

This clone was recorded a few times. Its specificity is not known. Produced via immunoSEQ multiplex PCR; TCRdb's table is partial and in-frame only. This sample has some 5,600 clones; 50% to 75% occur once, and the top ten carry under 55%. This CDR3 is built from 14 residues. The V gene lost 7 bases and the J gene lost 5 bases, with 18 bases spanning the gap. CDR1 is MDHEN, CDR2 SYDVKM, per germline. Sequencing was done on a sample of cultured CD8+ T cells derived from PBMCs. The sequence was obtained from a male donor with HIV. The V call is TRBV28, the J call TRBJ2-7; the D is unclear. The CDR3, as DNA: TGTGCCAGCAAAATCATCGAATCGGGCCACGAGCAGTACTTC. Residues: CASKIIESGHEQYF.